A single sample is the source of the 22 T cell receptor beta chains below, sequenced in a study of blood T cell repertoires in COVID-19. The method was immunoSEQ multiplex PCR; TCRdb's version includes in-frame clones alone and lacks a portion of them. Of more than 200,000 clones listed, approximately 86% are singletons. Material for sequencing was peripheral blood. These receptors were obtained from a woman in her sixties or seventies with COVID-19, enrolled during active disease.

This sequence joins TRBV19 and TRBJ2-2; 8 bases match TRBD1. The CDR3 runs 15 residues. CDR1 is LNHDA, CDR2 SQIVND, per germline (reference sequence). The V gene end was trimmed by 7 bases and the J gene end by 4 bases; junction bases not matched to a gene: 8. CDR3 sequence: CASIGQGQVTGELFF. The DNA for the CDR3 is TGTGCCAGTATCGGTCAGGGACAGGTCACCGGGGAGCTGTTTTTT.

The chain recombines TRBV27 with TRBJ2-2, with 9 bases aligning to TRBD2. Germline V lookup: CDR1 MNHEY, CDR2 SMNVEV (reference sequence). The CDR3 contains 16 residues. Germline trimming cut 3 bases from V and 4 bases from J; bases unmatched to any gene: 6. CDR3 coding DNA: TGTGCCAGCAGTTTTAAGCGGGAGGTGACCACCGGGGAGCTGTTTTTT. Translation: CASSFKREVTTGELFF.

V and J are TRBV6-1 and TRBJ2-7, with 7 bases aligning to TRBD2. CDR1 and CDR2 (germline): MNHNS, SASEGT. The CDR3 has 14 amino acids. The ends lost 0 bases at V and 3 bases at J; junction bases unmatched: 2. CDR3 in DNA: TGTGCCAGCAGTGAAGCTGGGAGGGGCTACGAGCAGTACTTC. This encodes CASSEAGRGYEQYF.

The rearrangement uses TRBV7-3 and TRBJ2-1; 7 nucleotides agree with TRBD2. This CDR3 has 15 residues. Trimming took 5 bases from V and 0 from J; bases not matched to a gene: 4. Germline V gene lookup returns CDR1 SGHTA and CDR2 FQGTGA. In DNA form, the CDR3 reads TGTGCCAGCAGCGCTAGCGGCCCCTCCTACAATGAGCAGTTCTTC. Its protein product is CASSASGPSYNEQFF.

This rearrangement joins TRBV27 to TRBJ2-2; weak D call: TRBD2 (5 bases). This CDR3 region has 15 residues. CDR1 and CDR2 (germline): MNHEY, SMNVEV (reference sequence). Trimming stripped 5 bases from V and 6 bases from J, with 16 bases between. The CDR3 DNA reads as TGTGCCAGCAGTCGAAGTGGGAGTAACGCCGGGGAGCTGTTTTTT. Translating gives CASSRSGSNAGELFF.

The CDR3 is CASSPLGAGGLLNPYTGELFF. The CDR3 coding sequence is TGTGCCAGCAGCCCCCTTGGGGCGGGAGGGCTCCTAAATCCTTACACCGGGGAGCTGTTTTTT. The chain recombines TRBV7-7 with TRBJ2-2, with TRBD2 matching over 9 bases. V gave up 5 bases and J gave up 3 bases; unmatched junction bases: 22. The CDR3 consists of 21 residues. CDR1 SSHAT and CDR2 FNYEAQ come from the germline V gene (reference sequence).

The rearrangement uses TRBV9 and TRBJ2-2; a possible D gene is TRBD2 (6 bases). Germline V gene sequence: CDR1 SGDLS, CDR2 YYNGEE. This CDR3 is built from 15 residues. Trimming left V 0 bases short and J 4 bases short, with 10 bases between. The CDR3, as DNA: TGTGCCAGCAGCGTAGCCGGGAGTGGCACCGGGGAGCTGTTTTTT. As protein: CASSVAGSGTGELFF. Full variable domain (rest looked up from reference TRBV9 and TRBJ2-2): DSGVTQTPKHLITATGQRVTLRCSPRSGDLSVYWYQQSLDQGLQFLIQYYNGEERAKGNILERFSAQQFPDLHSELNLSSLELGDSALYFCASSVAGSGTGELFFGEGSRLTVL.

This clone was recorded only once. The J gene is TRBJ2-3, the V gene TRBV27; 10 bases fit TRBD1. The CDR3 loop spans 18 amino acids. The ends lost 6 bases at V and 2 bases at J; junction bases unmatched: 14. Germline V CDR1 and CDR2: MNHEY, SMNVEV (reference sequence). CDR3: CASRAWKDRGTNTDTQYF. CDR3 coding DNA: TGTGCCAGCAGGGCCTGGAAGGACAGGGGGACAAACACAGATACGCAGTATTTT.

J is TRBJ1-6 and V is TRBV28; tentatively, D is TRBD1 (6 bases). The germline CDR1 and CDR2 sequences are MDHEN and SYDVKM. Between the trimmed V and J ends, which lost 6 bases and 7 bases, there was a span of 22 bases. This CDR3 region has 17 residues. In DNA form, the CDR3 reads TGTGCCAGCAGCCCTAGCGGGACAACCCAGGAGAATTCACCCCTCCACTTT. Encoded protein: CASSPSGTTQENSPLHF.

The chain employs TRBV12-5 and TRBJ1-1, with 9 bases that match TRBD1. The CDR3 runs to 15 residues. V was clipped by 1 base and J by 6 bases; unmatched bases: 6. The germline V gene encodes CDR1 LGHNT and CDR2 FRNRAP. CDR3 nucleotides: TGTGCTAGTGGTTTGGGGGACAGGGCTTGGTCTGAAGCTTTCTTT. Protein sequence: CASGLGDRAWSEAFF. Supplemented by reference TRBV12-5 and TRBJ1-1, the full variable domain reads DARVTQTPRHKVTEMGQEVTMRCQPILGHNTVFWYRQTMMQGLELLAYFRNRAPLDDSGMPKDRFSAEMPDATLATLKIQPSEPRDSAVYFCASGLGDRAWSEAFFGQGTRLTVV.

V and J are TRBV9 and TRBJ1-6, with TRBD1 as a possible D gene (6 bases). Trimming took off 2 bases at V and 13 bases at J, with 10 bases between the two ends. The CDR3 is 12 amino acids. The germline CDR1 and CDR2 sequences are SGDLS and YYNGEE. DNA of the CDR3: TGTGCCAGCAGCGTTACAGGGTCCCCCCTCCACTTT. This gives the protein CASSVTGSPLHF.

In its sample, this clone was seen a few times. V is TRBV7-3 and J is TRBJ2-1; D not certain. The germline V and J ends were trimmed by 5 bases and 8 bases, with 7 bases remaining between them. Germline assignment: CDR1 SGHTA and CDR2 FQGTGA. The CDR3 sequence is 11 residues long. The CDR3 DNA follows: TGTGCCAGCAGCCTCGGTCATGAGCAGTTCTTC. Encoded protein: CASSLGHEQFF.

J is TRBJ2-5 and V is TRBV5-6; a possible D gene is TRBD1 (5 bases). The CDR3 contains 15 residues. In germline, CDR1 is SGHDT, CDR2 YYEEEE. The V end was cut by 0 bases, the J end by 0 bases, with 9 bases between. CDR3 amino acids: CASSLDNRYQETQYF. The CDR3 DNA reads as TGTGCCAGCAGCTTGGACAACAGGTACCAAGAGACCCAGTACTTC.

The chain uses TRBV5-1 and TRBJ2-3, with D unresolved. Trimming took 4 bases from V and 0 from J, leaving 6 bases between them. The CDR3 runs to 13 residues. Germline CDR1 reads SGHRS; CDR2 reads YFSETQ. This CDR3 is CASSTTSTDTQYF. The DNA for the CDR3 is TGCGCCAGCAGCACCACTAGCACAGATACGCAGTATTTT.

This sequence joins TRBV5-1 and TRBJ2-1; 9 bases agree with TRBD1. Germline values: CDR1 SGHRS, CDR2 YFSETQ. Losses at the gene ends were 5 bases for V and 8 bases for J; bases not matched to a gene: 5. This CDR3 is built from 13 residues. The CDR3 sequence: CASRTGGNDEQFF. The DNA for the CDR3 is TGCGCCAGCAGGACAGGGGGTAACGATGAGCAGTTCTTC.

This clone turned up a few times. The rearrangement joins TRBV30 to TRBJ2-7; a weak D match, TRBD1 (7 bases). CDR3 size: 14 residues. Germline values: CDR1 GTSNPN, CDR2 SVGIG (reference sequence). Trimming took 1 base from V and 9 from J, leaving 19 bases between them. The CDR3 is CAWSEPGGGAGQYF. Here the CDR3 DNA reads TGTGCCTGGAGTGAGCCCGGAGGGGGCGCGGGGCAGTACTTC.

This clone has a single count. The CDR3 coding sequence is TGTGCCAGCAGTAGGGGGCCAGGGGGTTCCTACGAGCAGTACTTC. Its translation: CASSRGPGGSYEQYF. V and J are TRBV11-2 and TRBJ2-7, with 7 bases identical to TRBD1. This CDR3 is built from 15 residues. Germline V gene data show CDR1 as SGHAT and CDR2 as FQNNGV. The trim removed 6 bases at V and 1 base at J, leaving 9 bases unmatched.

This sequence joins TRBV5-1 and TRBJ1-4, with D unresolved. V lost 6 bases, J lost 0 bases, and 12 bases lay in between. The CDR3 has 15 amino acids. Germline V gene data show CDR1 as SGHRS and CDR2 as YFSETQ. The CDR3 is CASKSDISTNEKLFF. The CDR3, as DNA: TGCGCCAGCAAATCCGACATCTCAACTAATGAAAAACTGTTTTTT.

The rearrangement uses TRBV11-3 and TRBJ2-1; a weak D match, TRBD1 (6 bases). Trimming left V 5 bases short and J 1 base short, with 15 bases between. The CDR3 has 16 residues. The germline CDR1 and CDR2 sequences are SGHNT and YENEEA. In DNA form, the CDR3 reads TGTGCCAGCAGCCACAACAGGGCGACGTCCTACAATGAGCAGTTCTTC. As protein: CASSHNRATSYNEQFF.

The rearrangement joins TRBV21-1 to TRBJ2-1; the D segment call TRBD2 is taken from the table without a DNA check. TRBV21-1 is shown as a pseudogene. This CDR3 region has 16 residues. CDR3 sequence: CASSKARSSFYNEQFF. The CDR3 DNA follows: TGTGCCAGCAGCAAAGCGCGGAGTAGCTTCTACAATGAGCAGTTCTTC.

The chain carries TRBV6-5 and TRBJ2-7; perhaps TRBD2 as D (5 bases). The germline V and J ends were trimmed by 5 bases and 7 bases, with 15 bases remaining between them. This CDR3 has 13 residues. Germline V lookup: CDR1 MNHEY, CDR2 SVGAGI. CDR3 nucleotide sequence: TGTGCCAGCAGTCGGACCCCCCCGGGGGAGCAGTACTTC. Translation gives CASSRTPPGEQYF.

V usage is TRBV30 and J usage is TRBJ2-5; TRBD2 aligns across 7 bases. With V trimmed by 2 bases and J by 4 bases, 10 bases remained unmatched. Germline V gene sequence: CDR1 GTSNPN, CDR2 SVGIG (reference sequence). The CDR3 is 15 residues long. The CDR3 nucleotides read TGTGCCTGGAGTATCCCCGCGGGAGTGATAGAGACCCAGTACTTC. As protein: CAWSIPAGVIETQYF.